Following are 13 T cell receptor beta chains from one sample sequenced in a study of technical replicates of blood from several donors. Here immunoSEQ multiplex PCR was the method, and the copy in TCRdb shows in-frame clones only, minus some. In the table there are roughly 60,000 clones, approximately 86% of which are singletons. Sequencing used PBMCs. The receptors come from a human donor in good health. Some clones in this sample may be carry-over from other donors' samples.

This clone has a handful of counts. The rearrangement uses TRBV4-2 and TRBJ1-5, with no clear D. From germline, CDR1 is LGHNA and CDR2 YNFKEQ. The CDR3 loop spans 14 amino acids. V lost 1 base to trimming and J lost 3 bases, with 7 bases between them. In DNA form, the CDR3 reads TGTGCCAGCAGCCAAGTTCGGGACAATCAGCCCCAGCATTTT. Amino acid sequence: CASSQVRDNQPQHF.

The sample holds one count of this clone. The J gene is TRBJ2-2, the V gene TRBV5-1, with D maybe TRBD2 (6 bases). V gave up 1 base and J gave up 2 bases, with 12 bases separating them. The V gene's germline CDR1 is SGHRS and CDR2 YFSETQ. The CDR3 extends over 16 amino acids. CDR3 nucleotide sequence: TGCGCCAGCAGCTTGTATCCTAGCGCTAACACCGGGGAGCTGTTTTTT. The encoded protein is CASSLYPSANTGELFF. The full variable domain, rest sourced from reference TRBV5-1 and TRBJ2-2, is KAGVTQTPRYLIKTRGQQVTLSCSPISGHRSVSWYQQTPGQGLQFLFEYFSETQRNKGNFPGRFSGRQFSNSRSEMNVSTLELGDSALYLCASSLYPSANTGELFFGEGSRLTVL.

The rearrangement links TRBV29-1 to TRBJ2-3, with 10 bases aligning to TRBD2. CDR3 length: 15 amino acids. CDR1 SQVTM and CDR2 ANQGSEA come from the germline V gene. V was clipped by 2 bases and J by 1 base; unmatched bases: 3. The CDR3 loop is CSVETSGVRTDTQYF. CDR3 bases: TGCAGCGTTGAAACTAGCGGGGTCCGCACAGATACGCAGTATTTT.

The genes are TRBV7-9 and TRBJ2-2; no firm D call. Looked up from germline, CDR1 is SEHNR and CDR2 is FQNEAQ (reference sequence). Trimming left V 7 bases short and J 6 bases short, with 15 bases between. The CDR3 sequence is 14 residues long. The CDR3 nucleotides are TGTGCCAGCACCCTATCCGGTGCGGCCGGGGAGCTGTTTTTT. It translates to CASTLSGAAGELFF.

This sequence joins TRBV6-6 and TRBJ2-3; possibly TRBD1 for D (6 bases). CDR1 and CDR2 from the germline V gene are MNHNY and SVGAGI (reference sequence). V was pared by 6 bases and J by 4 bases, with 8 bases between. The CDR3 is 12 residues long. The DNA for the CDR3 is TGTGCCAGCAGAACAGGGTCAGATACGCAGTATTTT. The encoded protein is CASRTGSDTQYF.

The chain combines TRBV4-1 with TRBJ1-1; no firm D call. The CDR3 extends over 15 amino acids. Trimming took 3 bases from V and 0 from J, leaving 11 bases between them. In germline, CDR1 is MGHRA, CDR2 YSYEKL. The CDR3 coding sequence is TGCGCCAGCAGCCAGGGTCCCGGGTTGAACACTGAAGCTTTCTTT. This translates into CASSQGPGLNTEAFF.

The rearrangement links TRBV9 to TRBJ2-3; 10 nucleotides line up with TRBD2. Per the germline V gene, CDR1 is SGDLS and CDR2 is YYNGEE. With V trimmed by 1 base and J by 2 bases, 4 bases remained unmatched. The CDR3 is 16 amino acids. The CDR3 is CASSVNSGGHTDTQYF. CDR3 sequence (DNA): TGTGCCAGCAGCGTAAATAGCGGGGGGCACACAGATACGCAGTATTTT.

The V call is TRBV25-1, the J call TRBJ2-7, with no clear D. Germline CDR1 reads MGHDK; CDR2 reads SYGVNS. Trimming cost V 3 bases and J 0 bases, with 12 bases left between them. The CDR3 length is 15 residues. The CDR3 nucleotides read TGTGCCAGCAGTGACTCCGACGGGTACTCCTACGAGCAGTACTTC. It specifies CASSDSDGYSYEQYF.

This CDR3 reads CASSALGTFYEKLFF. The CDR3 DNA sequence: TGTGCCAGCAGCGCTCTCGGGACTTTTTATGAAAAACTGTTTTTT. The chain carries TRBV7-9 and TRBJ1-4, with D tentatively TRBD1 (5 bases). V was trimmed by 5 bases and J by 6 bases, leaving 16 bases between them. Germline-derived CDR1 and CDR2 are SEHNR and FQNEAQ (reference sequence). The CDR3 contains 15 residues.

The chain joins TRBV5-1 to TRBJ1-1; 8 nucleotides agree with TRBD1. Per germline, CDR1 SGHRS and CDR2 YFSETQ. J gave up 2 bases and V 5 bases, and 5 bases lay outside the gene matches. The CDR3 totals 14 residues. CDR3: CASSSGGPNTEAFF. The CDR3 DNA reads as TGCGCCAGCAGTTCAGGGGGCCCAAACACTGAAGCTTTCTTT.

The chain carries TRBV10-3 and TRBJ1-1; 8 bases are shared with TRBD1. CDR1 is ENHRY, CDR2 SYGVKD, per germline. The CDR3 has 12 amino acids. J lost 3 bases, V lost 6 bases, and 0 bases had no gene match. The CDR3 protein is CAIRDRDTEAFF. DNA of the CDR3: TGTGCCATCAGGGACAGGGACACTGAAGCTTTCTTT.

This chain links TRBV27 with TRBJ2-7; TRBD1 matches at 7 bases. V gave up 5 bases and J gave up 4 bases; unmatched junction bases: 8. This CDR3 has 14 residues. Germline V gene data show CDR1 as MNHEY and CDR2 as SMNVEV (reference sequence). CDR3 protein: CASSRQGLGYEQYF. For the CDR3, the DNA is TGTGCCAGCAGTCGACAGGGTCTCGGGTACGAGCAGTACTTC.

The chain has TRBV4-3 and TRBJ2-3; possible D gene TRBD2, 5 bases. Trimming shortened V by 1 base and J by 8 bases, and 13 bases separated the two germline ends. CDR3 size: 14 residues. Germline V gene sequence: CDR1 LGHNA, CDR2 YSLEER. The CDR3 sequence is CASSQVGNLATQYF. DNA for the CDR3: TGCGCCAGCAGCCAAGTGGGCAATCTAGCTACGCAGTATTTT.